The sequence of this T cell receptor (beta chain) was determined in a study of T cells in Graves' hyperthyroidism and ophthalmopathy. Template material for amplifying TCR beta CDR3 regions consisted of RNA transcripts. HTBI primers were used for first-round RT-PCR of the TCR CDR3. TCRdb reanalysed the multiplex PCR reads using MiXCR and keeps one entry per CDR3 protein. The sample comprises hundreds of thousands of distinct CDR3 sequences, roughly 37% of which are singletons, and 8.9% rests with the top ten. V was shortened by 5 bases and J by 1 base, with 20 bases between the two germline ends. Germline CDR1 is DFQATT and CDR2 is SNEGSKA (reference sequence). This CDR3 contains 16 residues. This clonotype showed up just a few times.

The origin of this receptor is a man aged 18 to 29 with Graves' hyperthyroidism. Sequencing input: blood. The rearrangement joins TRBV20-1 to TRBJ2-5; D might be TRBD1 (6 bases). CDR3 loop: CSARQGGFGGQETQYF. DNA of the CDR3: TGCAGTGCTCGTCAAGGGGGTTTCGGTGGCCAAGAGACCCAGTACTTC.